This TCR beta chain was found in a study of blood T cells in healthy people across ages. The CDR3 spans 18 residues. V dropped 5 bases and J dropped 3; count of bases not matched to a gene: 16. General study points: Compared with aged donors, long-lived donors showed fewer expanded clones, suggesting selection.

In this sample, this clonotype turned up a few times. Its specificity is unknown. Sample-barcoded 5' priming and a J-beta primer mix drove a second PCR of about 7 to 11 cycles. Each CDR3 protein gets one entry after TCRdb re-called the 5' RACE reads with MiXCR. The sample carries some 730,000 distinct CDR3 sequences, about a fifth recorded once. This receptor was obtained from a man between 65 and 79 years old in good health. Sequencing used blood. The chain links TRBV12-3 or TRBV12-4 to TRBJ2-3; TRBD2 matches at 8 bases. CDR3 nucleotide sequence: TGTGCCAGCAGTCCACAAAGCGGGAGCGGAAGGTTGACAGATACGCAGTATTTT. The encoded protein is CASSPQSGSGRLTDTQYF.